The following is a T cell receptor beta chain sequence with its context. Its matching antigen is unknown. Then a second PCR, running about 6 to 12 cycles, was carried out with a sample-barcoded 5' primer and a J-beta primer mix. Each CDR3 protein gets one entry after TCRdb re-called the 5' RACE reads with MiXCR. This repertoire shows about 800,000 distinct CDR3 sequences, 55% to 75% found once; its top ten account for over 20%. Each sample yielded at least 5 micrograms of PBMC total RNA. These data belong to a study of blood T cells in healthy people across ages. Study-level results: A strong correlation between TCR beta diversity and naive T cell percentage was seen.

This clonotype originated in a man aged 25-45 years in good health. Material: blood.

The CDR3 nucleotides read TGCAGTGCTAGAGTGTCTAGCGGGAGGTTGGCCGTGGCCGGGGAGCTGTTTTTT. Amino acids: CSARVSSGRLAVAGELFF. This rearrangement joins TRBV20-1 to TRBJ2-2; 11 bases match TRBD2. The junction had 13 bases not matched to a gene; V was cut back by 1 base and J by 6 bases. Germline V gene sequence: CDR1 DFQATT, CDR2 SNEGSKA (reference sequence). The CDR3 loop spans 18 amino acids.